This T cell receptor beta chain was sequenced during a study of CXCR3-negative and CXCR3-positive naive CD8 T cells (dated by TCRdb to about 2019). Regarding the complete study: In total, some 130 million TRB reads were obtained, corresponding to roughly 1.5 +/- 0.3 million reads per library. Diversity and physicochemical repertoire analyses covered 11 donors pooled from two independent experiments. For the TRBV-TRBJ cluster analysis, the naive subsets came from a handful of donors, while the memory cells came from 3 donors.

The study at large found these results: Comparably high repertoire diversity was found in both naive subsets, whereas much lower repertoire diversity was found in memory CD8+ T cells. Similar TRBV-TRBJ usage was shown by naive CXCR3-negative and CXCR3-positive cells from the same donor, whereas distinct patterns were shown by memory cells. Because CXCR3 expression was partially decreased after cryopreservation, freshly isolated PBMCs were used for most assays. Because surface CD5, which is linked to self-reactivity in mice, was comparable between the naive subsets, TCR interaction strength was also inferred from TRB CDR3 physicochemical properties. Compared with CXCR3-negative naive cells, CXCR3-positive naive cells had TRB CDR3s with higher hydrophobicity (lower Kidera factor 4), lower energy, and higher strength and volume indices.

TCRdb records NextSeq 550 as the sequencer. The Human TCR Profiling Kit (MiLaboratory) was used to prepare UMI-labeled 5' RACE TRB cDNA libraries. The full amount of extracted RNA was used for cDNA synthesis, and the full amount of resulting cDNA was used for PCR amplification. Libraries were prepared in parallel using an identical number of PCR cycles. The study's own analysis went as follows. With a minimum of two reads required per UMI, MIGEC and MiXCR pulled out about 50,000 +/- 10,000 unique UMI-labeled TRB cDNA molecules from each library. Each library averaged around 42,000 +/- 9,900 functional in-frame TRB CDR3 nucleotide clonotypes without stop codons. After downsampling to 5000 UMI-labeled TRB molecules per sample, diversity metrics, including normalized Shannon-Wiener and Chao1, were computed in VDJtools. Clonotype-size-weighted physicochemical properties of the central five CDR3 residues (interaction energy, strength, volume and Kidera factor 4) were computed in VDJtools. The reads were reprocessed in TCRdb, with one entry per CDR3 protein sequence and no accompanying DNA. The V and J calls here are based on TCRdb, not the publication. The sample table holds about 98,000 distinct CDR3 sequences. The ten largest make up 1.1% of the sample.

On this clonotype itself: Its antigen is not yet known.

The germline V gene (reference sequence) yields MNHEY for CDR1 and SMNVEV for CDR2. There are 13 amino acids in the CDR3, from cysteine to phenylalanine inclusive. No DNA was logged. For every CD8+ T cell subset, about 300,000 cells were flow-sorted straight into RLT lysis buffer, and each subset was sorted in triplicate. To keep memory contaminants out, a stringent definition of naive CD8+ T cells was applied: CD45RO-CCR7+CD27+CD95-. Using standard density gradient centrifugation, peripheral blood mononuclear cells were isolated from buffy coats. Naive CXCR3-negative and CXCR3-positive CD8+ T cells were flow-sorted on a FACSAria III. Total RNA was extracted from sorted cells with an RNeasy Mini Kit.

Material: naive CXCR3+ CD8+ T cells from blood. The cell subset or site tag for this specimen amounts to: CD45RO-CCR7+CD27+CD95- naive CD8+ T cells expressing CXCR3 (TNR3+). The chain joins TRBV27 to TRBJ2-3; checking the TCRdb D call of TRBD2 is not possible without DNA. The TCR was taken from a human donor in good health. Some clones in this sample may be carry-over from other donors' samples. This receptor carries the CDR3 CASTKRGTDTQYF.